The sequence of this T cell receptor (beta chain) was determined in a study of T cell responses to AZD1222 COVID-19 vaccine. Points from the study as a whole: Spike was spanned by vaccine-associated CD4 TCRs, which were dominant at 160-218 and 743-854.

Germline V gene lookup returns CDR1 LGHNA and CDR2 YNFKEQ. This CDR3 contains 11 residues. The V and J ends lost 0 bases and 6 bases respectively, with 0 bases between them. Sequencing used immunoSEQ multiplex PCR; TCRdb keeps in-frame clones, though not all of them. The data contain 67,000 or so clones, roughly 84% of them singletons. In the case of this clone: No antigen is known for it.

The rearrangement joins TRBV4-2 to TRBJ2-1; no reliable D call. The receptor was derived from an adult in good health. Source: peripheral blood, taken on day 0 of AZD1222 vaccination. CDR3 in amino acids: CASSQDNEQFF. The CDR3 coding sequence is TGTGCCAGCAGCCAAGACAATGAGCAGTTCTTC.